This is a list of T cell receptor beta chains from one sample in a study of beta chain features in type 1 diabetes. Here immunoSEQ multiplex PCR was the method, and the copy in TCRdb shows in-frame clones only, minus some. The sample consists of roughly 140,000 clones, less than 9.5% of them appearing once. Sequenced material: central memory CD4+ T cells from blood. The receptors derive from a man aged 18-30 years in good health. CDR3s include the opening cysteine and the closing phenylalanine or tryptophan. The order of the fields is clone size, J gene, D gene, V gene, CDR3 protein, CDR3 DNA. A D gene is named only where the DNA matches it firmly. Rows may omit the clone size; those that give it use once, few, many or a size class.

>few|TRBJ1-2|TRBD1|TRBV18
CASSPGTADGYTF
TGTGCCAGCTCACCCGGGACAGCAGATGGCTACACCTTC
>NA|TRBJ1-2|NA|TRBV7-9
CASSLGAQGYTF
TGTGCCAGCAGCTTAGGGGCCCAGGGCTACACCTTC
>few|TRBJ2-3|TRBD1|TRBV5-4
CASSPRTGGTDTQYF
TGTGCCAGCAGCCCAAGGACAGGGGGCACAGATACGCAGTATTTT
>NA|TRBJ2-7|NA|TRBV28
CASRNRGGAYEQYF
TGTGCCAGCAGGAACCGAGGGGGGGCCTACGAGCAGTACTTC
>NA|TRBJ2-1|TRBD2|TRBV30
CAWRAIGGRAGNEQFF
TGTGCCTGGAGGGCGATAGGCGGGAGGGCCGGGAATGAGCAGTTCTTC
>NA|TRBJ2-7|TRBD2|TRBV27
CASSPGTSGRAKRSDEQYF
TGTGCCAGCAGTCCAGGGACTAGCGGGAGGGCCAAACGCAGTGACGAGCAGTACTTC
>few|TRBJ1-3|NA|TRBV5-1
CASSWTPAGGTSGNTIYF
TGCGCCAGCAGCTGGACCCCCGCGGGGGGGACCTCTGGAAACACCATATATTTT
>few|TRBJ2-1|NA|TRBV7-2
CASSLELRSNEQFF
TGTGCCAGCAGCTTGGAACTCCGGAGTAATGAGCAGTTCTTC
>NA|TRBJ2-5|TRBD1|TRBV18
CASSERRQGIAETQYF
TGTGCCAGCTCAGAGCGAAGACAGGGAATTGCCGAGACCCAGTACTTC
>NA|TRBJ2-4|TRBD2|TRBV5-4
CASSSGGAKNIQYF
TGTGCCAGCAGCAGCGGGGGGGCCAAAAACATTCAGTACTTC
>NA|TRBJ1-1|NA|TRBV7-2
CASSIWGGFTEAFF
TGTGCCAGCAGCATCTGGGGGGGTTTCACTGAAGCTTTCTTT
>NA|TRBJ2-3|TRBD2|TRBV5-1
CASSPAGRGGIDTQYF
TGCGCCAGCAGCCCGGCCGGACGGGGGGGCATAGATACGCAGTATTTT
>few|TRBJ2-3|NA|TRBV6-6
CASSYSTGEGDTQYF
TGTGCCAGCAGTTACTCGACGGGAGAGGGGGATACGCAGTATTTT
>few|TRBJ2-7|NA|TRBV11-2
CASSSSGTGGEQYF
TGTGCCAGCAGCTCCTCCGGGACCGGGGGCGAGCAGTACTTC
>NA|TRBJ1-5|NA|TRBV4-2
CASSQGGLYSNQPQHF
TGTGCCAGCAGCCAAGGTGGCCTTTATAGCAATCAGCCCCAGCATTTT
>few|TRBJ1-2|NA|TRBV6-1
CASTGNYGYTF
TGTGCCAGCACAGGGAACTATGGCTACACCTTC
>NA|TRBJ2-1|TRBD2|TRBV11-2
CASSSSGGYNEQFF
TGTGCCAGCAGCTCGAGCGGGGGGTACAATGAGCAGTTCTTC
>few|TRBJ2-7|NA|TRBV11-2
CASSLGELRQYF
TGTGCCAGCAGCCTCGGAGAACTCAGGCAGTACTTC
>NA|TRBJ2-4|NA|TRBV21-1
CASNIPWRGSGEAKNIQYF
TGTGCCAGCAATATCCCCTGGCGTGGTTCGGGAGAAGCCAAAAACATTCAGTACTTC
>NA|TRBJ1-1|NA|TRBV4-3
CASSLTPSMVGGGNTEAFF
TGCGCCAGCAGCTTGACGCCTTCAATGGTCGGAGGAGGTAATACTGAAGCTTTCTTT
>NA|TRBJ1-4|NA|TRBV28
CASSSTNEKLFF
TGTGCCAGCAGCTCAACTAATGAAAAACTGTTTTTT
>many|TRBJ1-5|NA|TRBV28
CASRGRPNQPQHF
TGTGCCAGCAGGGGGAGGCCCAATCAGCCCCAGCATTTT
>few|TRBJ2-7|NA|TRBV28
CASRDKTYEQYF
TGTGCCAGCCGGGACAAGACCTACGAGCAGTACTTC
>NA|TRBJ1-1|NA|TRBV6-6
CASGGGGAFF
TGTGCCAGCGGGGGAGGGGGAGCTTTCTTT
>many|TRBJ2-3|NA|TRBV15
CATSRDVGGATGNTQYF
TGTGCCACCAGCAGAGATGTTGGGGGGGCGACGGGAAATACGCAGTATTTT
>NA|TRBJ1-1|NA|TRBV28
CASRGRAGTEAFF
TGTGCCAGCAGAGGACGGGCGGGCACTGAAGCTTTCTTT
>many|TRBJ2-1|NA|TRBV13
CASREGGRGGNEQFF
TGTGCCAGCAGAGAAGGAGGCAGGGGCGGGAATGAGCAGTTCTTC
>few|TRBJ2-7|NA|TRBV6-5
CASRVDSGSSYEQYF
TGTGCCAGCAGGGTGGACAGTGGGAGCTCCTACGAGCAGTACTTC
>NA|TRBJ1-5|NA|TRBV7-2
CASSLDTFRNQPQHF
TGTGCCAGCAGCCTGGACACATTTCGCAATCAGCCCCAGCATTTT
>many|TRBJ1-5|NA|TRBV30
CAWALQNQPQHF
TGTGCCTGGGCCTTACAGAATCAGCCCCAGCATTTT
>NA|TRBJ2-3|TRBD2|TRBV19
CASRAGLAGGDTQYF
TGTGCCAGTAGGGCCGGACTAGCGGGAGGAGATACGCAGTATTTT
>few|TRBJ2-3|NA|TRBV11-2
CASSPQMTITDTQYF
TGTGCCAGCAGCCCCCAAATGACTATCACAGATACGCAGTATTTT
>NA|TRBJ1-5|NA|TRBV19
CAGGQGMRQPQHF
TGTGCTGGTGGGCAGGGCATGAGGCAGCCCCAGCATTTT
>NA|TRBJ2-1|TRBD2|TRBV2
CASSALAGGGNEQFF
TGTGCCAGCAGTGCCTTAGCGGGAGGTGGGAATGAGCAGTTCTTC
>NA|TRBJ2-5|NA|TRBV7-2
CASSLARQLQETQYF
TGTGCCAGCAGCTTAGCGAGGCAACTACAAGAGACCCAGTACTTC
>NA|TRBJ2-3|TRBD2|TRBV7-8
CASMVAGPADTQYF
TGTGCCAGCATGGTAGCGGGGCCGGCAGATACGCAGTATTTT
>few|TRBJ1-4|NA|TRBV14
CASSPRVGTNEKLFF
TGTGCCAGCAGCCCCCGGGTGGGAACTAATGAAAAACTGTTTTTT
>few|TRBJ1-5|TRBD1|TRBV6-5
CASRSTGVGNQPQHF
TGTGCCAGCAGATCTACAGGGGTGGGCAATCAGCCCCAGCATTTT
>few|TRBJ2-2|TRBD1|TRBV7-2
CASSLSSGTVGELFF
TGTGCCAGCAGCTTATCTTCCGGGACAGTGGGGGAGCTGTTTTTT
>NA|TRBJ2-5|NA|TRBV6-1
CASSVDRSPETQYF
TGTGCCAGCAGCGTTGACAGGTCTCCAGAGACCCAGTACTTC
>NA|TRBJ2-1|TRBD2|TRBV28
CASRGLAGRNEQFF
TGTGCCAGCAGGGGGCTAGCGGGACGCAATGAGCAGTTCTTC
>few|TRBJ2-5|NA|TRBV6-4
CASSDSDRGGQQETQYF
TGTGCCAGCAGTGACTCGGATAGAGGGGGACAACAAGAGACCCAGTACTTC
>NA|TRBJ2-7|NA|TRBV7-2
CASRPSAFYEQYF
TGTGCCAGCAGACCCTCCGCGTTCTACGAGCAGTACTTC
>NA|TRBJ2-1|TRBD2|TRBV27
CASSSRLAGDNEQFF
TGTGCCAGCAGTTCGCGACTAGCGGGCGACAATGAGCAGTTCTTC
>few|TRBJ2-7|TRBD1|TRBV27
CASSLRLGQGFYEQYF
TGTGCCAGCAGTTTGAGATTGGGACAGGGGTTTTACGAGCAGTACTTC
>few|TRBJ1-4|TRBD1|TRBV6-1
CASGWTGGHEKLFF
TGTGCCAGCGGGTGGACAGGGGGCCATGAAAAACTGTTTTTT
>NA|TRBJ1-2|NA|TRBV9
CASTRGQGLYGYTF
TGTGCCAGCACCCGTGGCCAGGGACTATATGGCTACACCTTC
>NA|TRBJ2-3|TRBD2|TRBV19
CASSLTSGYTDTQYF
TGTGCCAGTAGCTTGACTAGCGGTTACACAGATACGCAGTATTTT
>many|TRBJ2-5|TRBD2|TRBV4-2
CASSPRTSSETQYF
TGTGCCAGCAGCCCTAGGACTAGCTCGGAGACCCAGTACTTC
>NA|TRBJ2-1|TRBD2|TRBV9
CASSVRTSGRGNEQFF
TGTGCCAGCAGCGTCCGGACTAGCGGGAGAGGGAATGAGCAGTTCTTC